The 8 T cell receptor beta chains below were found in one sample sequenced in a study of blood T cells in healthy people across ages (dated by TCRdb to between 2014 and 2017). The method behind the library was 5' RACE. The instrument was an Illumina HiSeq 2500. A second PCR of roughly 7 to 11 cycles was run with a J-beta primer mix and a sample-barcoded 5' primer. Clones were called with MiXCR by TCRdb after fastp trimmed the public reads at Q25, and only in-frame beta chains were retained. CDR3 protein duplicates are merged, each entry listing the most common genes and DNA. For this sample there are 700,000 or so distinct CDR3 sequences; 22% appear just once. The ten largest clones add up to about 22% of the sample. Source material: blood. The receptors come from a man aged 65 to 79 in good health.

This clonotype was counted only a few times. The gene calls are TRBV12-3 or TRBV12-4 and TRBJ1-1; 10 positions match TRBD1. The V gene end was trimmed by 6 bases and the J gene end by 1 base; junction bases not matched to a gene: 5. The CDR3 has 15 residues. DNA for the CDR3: TGTGCCAGCAGCCAGGGACAGGGGTGGAACACTGAAGCTTTCTTT. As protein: CASSQGQGWNTEAFF.

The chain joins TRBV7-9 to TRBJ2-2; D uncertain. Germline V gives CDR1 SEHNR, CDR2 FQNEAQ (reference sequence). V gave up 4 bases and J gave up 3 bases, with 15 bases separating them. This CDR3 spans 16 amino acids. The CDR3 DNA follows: TGTGCCAGCAGCTCAACCCCCGAAAGGGACACCGGGGAGCTGTTTTTT. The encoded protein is CASSSTPERDTGELFF.

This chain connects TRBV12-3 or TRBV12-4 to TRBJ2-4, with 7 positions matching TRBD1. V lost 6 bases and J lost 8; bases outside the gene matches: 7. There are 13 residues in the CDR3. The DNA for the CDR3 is TGTGCCAGCAGGTTTTTTGACAGGGACATTCAGTACTTC. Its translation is CASRFFDRDIQYF.

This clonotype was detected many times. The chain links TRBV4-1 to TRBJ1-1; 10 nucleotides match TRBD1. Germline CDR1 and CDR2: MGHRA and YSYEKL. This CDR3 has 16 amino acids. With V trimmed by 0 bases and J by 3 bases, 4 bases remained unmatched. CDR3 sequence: CASSQEPGQGHTEAFF. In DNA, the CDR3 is TGCGCCAGCAGCCAAGAACCGGGACAGGGGCACACTGAAGCTTTCTTT.

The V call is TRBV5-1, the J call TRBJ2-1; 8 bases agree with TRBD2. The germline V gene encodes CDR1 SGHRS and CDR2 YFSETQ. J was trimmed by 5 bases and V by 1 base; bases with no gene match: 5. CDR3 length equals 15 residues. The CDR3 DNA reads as TGCGCCAGCAGCTTGTTTAGCGGGGTTGACAATGAGCAGTTCTTC. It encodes CASSLFSGVDNEQFF.

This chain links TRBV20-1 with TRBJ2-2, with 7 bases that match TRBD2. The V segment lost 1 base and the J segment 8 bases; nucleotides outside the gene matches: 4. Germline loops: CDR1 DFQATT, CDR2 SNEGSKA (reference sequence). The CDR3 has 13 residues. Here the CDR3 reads CSARVGGLGELFF. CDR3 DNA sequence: TGCAGTGCTAGAGTCGGGGGGTTGGGGGAGCTGTTTTTT.

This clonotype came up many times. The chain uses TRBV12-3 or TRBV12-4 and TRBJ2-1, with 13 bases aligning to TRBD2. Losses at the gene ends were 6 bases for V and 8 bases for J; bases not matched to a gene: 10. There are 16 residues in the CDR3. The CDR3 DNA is TGTGCCAGCAGCCCAAGACTAGCGGGAGGTCTCCATGAGCAGTTCTTC. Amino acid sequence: CASSPRLAGGLHEQFF.

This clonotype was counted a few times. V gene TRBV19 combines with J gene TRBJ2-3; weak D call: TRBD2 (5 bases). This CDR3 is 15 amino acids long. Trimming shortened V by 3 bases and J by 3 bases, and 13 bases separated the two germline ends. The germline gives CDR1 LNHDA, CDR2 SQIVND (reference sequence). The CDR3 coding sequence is TGTGCCAGTAGTATCGGTTATCGGGATACAGATACGCAGTATTTT. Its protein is CASSIGYRDTDTQYF.